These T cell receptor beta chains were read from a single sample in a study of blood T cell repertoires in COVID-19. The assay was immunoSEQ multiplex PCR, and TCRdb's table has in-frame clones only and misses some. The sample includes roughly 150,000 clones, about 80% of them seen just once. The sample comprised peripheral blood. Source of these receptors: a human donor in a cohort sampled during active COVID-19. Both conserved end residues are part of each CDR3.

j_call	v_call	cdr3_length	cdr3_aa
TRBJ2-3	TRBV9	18	CASSRGRTSGGGTDTQYF
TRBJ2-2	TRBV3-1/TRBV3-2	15	CASSPPLGVTGELFF
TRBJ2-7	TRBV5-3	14	CATTPGGNLYEQYF
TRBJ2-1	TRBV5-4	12	CASSRTRSEQFF
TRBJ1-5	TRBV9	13	CASSVDSGQPQHF
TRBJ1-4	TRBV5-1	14	CASSKDRGWEKLFF
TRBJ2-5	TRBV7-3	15	CASSSSGFAQETQYF
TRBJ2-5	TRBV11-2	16	CASSPSRSHVVETQYF
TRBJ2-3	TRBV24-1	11	CATSEGGGQYF
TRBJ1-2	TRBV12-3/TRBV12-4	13	CASSSTVVHGYTF
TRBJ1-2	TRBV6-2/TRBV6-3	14	CASSLSSEVNAYTF
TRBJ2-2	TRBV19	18	CASSIPGTGGRDIGELFF
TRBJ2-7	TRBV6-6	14	CASSWGGPSYEQYF
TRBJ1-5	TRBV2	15	CASSRTGVSNQPQHF
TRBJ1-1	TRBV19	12	CASSNRDRATFF